The 25 T cell receptor beta chains in this list originate from one sample, sequenced in a study of T-cell memory formation after mild COVID-19 (dated by TCRdb to the early 2020s). Receptor amplification or capture employed 5' RACE. TCRdb records Illumina NovaSeq 6000 as the sequencer. Using fastp at Q25 and MiXCR, TCRdb reprocessed the public reads and kept productive beta chains. Rows matching on CDR3 protein sequence are summarized as one entry with the most common DNA and genes. The sample records 350,000 to 500,000 distinct CDR3 sequences, around 18% of which are singletons. The ten largest clones capture around 9.2% of the sample. The sample consisted of PBMCs or a T cell subset sorted from them (not recorded which). These receptors originate from an adult woman who had mild COVID-19 (a few samples of this study predate the infection). The sample titles of this study are shuffled in the database, so cell type and time point are left out; the donor was told from shared clones.

This clonotype was counted a few times. The chain joins TRBV7-9 to TRBJ2-5, with D hard to call. This CDR3 comprises 12 residues. Trimming cost V 5 bases and J 10 bases, with 14 bases left between them. Looked up from germline, CDR1 is SEHNR and CDR2 is FQNEAQ (reference sequence). DNA of the CDR3: TGTGCCAGCAGCCCCAATGGGTGGAACCAGTACTTC. Its translation: CASSPNGWNQYF.

The V and J genes are TRBV19 and TRBJ2-7; 10 positions agree with TRBD2. Unmatched junction bases numbered 8, after V lost 5 bases and J lost 4 bases. Germline V gene sequence: CDR1 LNHDA, CDR2 SQIVND (reference sequence). This CDR3 region has 15 residues. The CDR3: CASSASGGVGYEQYF. In DNA form, the CDR3 reads TGTGCCAGTAGTGCCAGCGGGGGGGTAGGGTACGAGCAGTACTTC.

This clonotype has just a few counts. The V gene is TRBV7-3, the J gene TRBJ2-3; 14 bases map to TRBD2. Germline assignment: CDR1 SGHTA and CDR2 FQGTGA. The CDR3 runs 15 residues. J lost 8 bases, V lost 0 bases, and 1 base had no gene match. The CDR3 sequence: CASSLTGLAGGTQYF. The CDR3 coding sequence is TGTGCCAGCAGCTTAACCGGACTAGCGGGAGGTACGCAGTATTTT.

This clonotype was found a few times. The rearrangement uses TRBV11-2 and TRBJ1-2, with TRBD1 identical over 8 bases. J was trimmed by 0 bases and V by 3 bases; bases with no gene match: 12. Germline lookup yields CDR1 SGHAT and CDR2 FQNNGV. The CDR3 length is 18 residues. In nucleotides, the CDR3 is TGTGCCAGCAGCTTCGGGAGACAGGGGTCCCTAGCTAACTATGGCTACACCTTC. This codes for CASSFGRQGSLANYGYTF.

In its sample, this clonotype was seen a few times. This chain uses TRBV12-3 or TRBV12-4 with TRBJ2-7, with 9 bases lining up with TRBD1. Losses at the gene ends were 6 bases for V and 0 bases for J; bases not matched to a gene: 6. The CDR3 loop spans 15 amino acids. This chain's CDR3 is CASSRGTGSSYEQYF. CDR3 nucleotides: TGTGCCAGCAGCAGGGGGACAGGGAGCTCCTACGAGCAGTACTTC.

The chain recombines TRBV12-3 or TRBV12-4 with TRBJ2-5; TRBD1 matches 9 bases. The CDR3 loop spans 14 amino acids. V lost 5 bases to trimming and J lost 3 bases; unmatched junction nucleotides: 4. CDR3 loop: CASSRDREKETQYF. The CDR3 DNA reads as TGTGCCAGCAGTCGGGACAGGGAAAAAGAGACCCAGTACTTC.

This clonotype was seen ten or more times. The gene calls are TRBV7-6 and TRBJ2-3, with D uncertain. The ends were cut back, 0 bases at V and 5 bases at J, with 3 bases in the middle. The CDR3 spans 12 residues. CDR1 SGHVS and CDR2 FNYEAQ come from the germline V gene. CDR3 amino acids: CASSLAVDTQYF. In DNA, the CDR3 is TGTGCCAGCAGCTTAGCGGTAGATACGCAGTATTTT.

This clonotype was counted a few times. The genes are TRBV4-3 and TRBJ2-7; 7 bases agree with TRBD2. CDR3 length: 15 amino acids. The germline gives CDR1 LGHNA, CDR2 YSLEER. Losses at the gene ends were 3 bases for V and 0 bases for J; bases not matched to a gene: 5. The CDR3 nucleotides read TGCGCCAGCAGCCAGGAAGCGGGGCGCTCCTACGAGCAGTACTTC. Encoded protein: CASSQEAGRSYEQYF.

The chain uses TRBV5-6 and TRBJ2-7; D may be TRBD1 (5 bases). The germline V gene encodes CDR1 SGHDT and CDR2 YYEEEE. The V gene lost 3 bases and the J gene lost 4 bases, with 17 bases spanning the gap. This CDR3 is built from 15 residues. CDR3 sequence reads: CASSWGSSTPYEQYF. The CDR3 DNA reads as TGTGCCAGCAGCTGGGGCAGTTCTACGCCATACGAGCAGTACTTC.

This chain joins TRBV29-1 and TRBJ2-7, with D perhaps TRBD1 or TRBD2 (5 bases each). The V gene's germline CDR1 is SQVTM and CDR2 ANQGSEA. Trimming took 4 bases from V and 5 from J, leaving 15 bases between them. CDR3 length equals 13 residues. Written as DNA, the CDR3 is TGCAGCGTTGCGTTAATGGGACCGAACGAGCAGTACTTC. This gives the protein CSVALMGPNEQYF.

The chain combines TRBV2 with TRBJ1-1, with D perhaps TRBD1 (5 bases). The CDR3 contains 13 residues. The V gene's germline CDR1 is SNHLY and CDR2 FYNNEI. The ends were cut back, 4 bases at V and 5 bases at J, with 11 bases in the middle. The CDR3 coding sequence is TGTGCCAGCAGTGGGGGGAAGGGGACTGAAGCTTTCTTT. It translates to CASSGGKGTEAFF.

This clonotype was detected ten times or more. The V and J genes are TRBV7-9 and TRBJ2-1; D call uncertain. CDR1 and CDR2 (germline): SEHNR, FQNEAQ (reference sequence). The germline V and J ends were trimmed by 4 bases and 7 bases, with 5 bases remaining between them. The CDR3 length is 11 residues. CDR3 sequence (DNA): TGTGCCAGCAGCTCCCTAAATGAGCAGTTCTTC. Protein sequence: CASSSLNEQFF.

The rearrangement links TRBV3-1 to TRBJ2-1; TRBD2 matches 7 bases. The CDR3 consists of 17 residues. After removal of 0 bases from V and 3 bases from J, the junction contained 8 bases not matched to a gene. CDR1 and CDR2 (germline): LGHDT, YNNKEL (reference sequence). CDR3 in DNA: TGTGCCAGCAGCCAAGATTGGGAAGCGGGGAGCTACAATGAGCAGTTCTTC. Protein product: CASSQDWEAGSYNEQFF.

The genes are TRBV25-1 and TRBJ1-2; D uncertain. The CDR3 runs to 13 residues. The germline V gene encodes CDR1 MGHDK and CDR2 SYGVNS. Trimming shortened V by 2 bases and J by 5 bases, and 9 bases separated the two germline ends. The CDR3 protein is CASSEIGLYGYTF. Here the CDR3 DNA reads TGTGCCAGCAGTGAAATTGGTTTATATGGCTACACCTTC.

The table lists this clonotype with a few counts. The chain couples TRBV7-2 to TRBJ2-7, with 7 bases lining up with TRBD2. In germline, CDR1 is SGHTA, CDR2 FQGNSA. This CDR3 spans 15 amino acids. Trimming cost V 5 bases and J 6 bases; bases outside gene matches: 13. The CDR3 protein is CASSRISGTGFEQYF. DNA of the CDR3: TGTGCCAGCAGCCGCATAAGCGGGACCGGGTTCGAGCAGTACTTC.

This clonotype was found a few times. The genes are TRBV24-1 and TRBJ2-1; unclear D gene. Germline V gives CDR1 KGHDR, CDR2 SFDVKD. Trimming took 8 bases from V and 8 from J, leaving 27 bases between them. The length of the CDR3 is 17 residues. Here the CDR3 reads CATNLPRMGRNFDEQFF. CDR3 nucleotides: TGTGCCACCAACCTCCCCAGGATGGGCAGGAACTTCGATGAGCAGTTCTTC.

The chain is built from TRBV7-8 and TRBJ1-1; possible D gene TRBD1, 6 bases. V was shortened by 5 bases and J by 5 bases, with 15 bases between the two germline ends. The germline V gene has CDR1 SGHVS and CDR2 FQNEAQ. The CDR3 extends over 14 amino acids. The CDR3, as DNA: TGTGCCAGCAGCCGCAGGCAGGGGCGGACTGAAGCTTTCTTT. Protein: CASSRRQGRTEAFF.

The chain employs TRBV14 and TRBJ1-1; D possibly corresponds to TRBD1 (6 bases). The germline V gene encodes CDR1 SGHDN and CDR2 FVKESK. CDR3 length: 16 amino acids. V lost 5 bases and J 2 bases, leaving 18 bases between the germline ends. The CDR3 nucleotides read TGTGCCAGCAGCTCCGGGACACTCAACTTTAACACTGAAGCTTTCTTT. It specifies CASSSGTLNFNTEAFF.

This chain joins TRBV20-1 and TRBJ2-1, with 7 nucleotides matching TRBD2. Per germline, CDR1 DFQATT and CDR2 SNEGSKA (reference sequence). Trimming took 3 bases from V and 6 from J; bases not matched to a gene: 8. The CDR3 loop spans 14 amino acids. The CDR3 protein is CSASPAGIGNEQFF. CDR3 DNA: TGCAGTGCTAGTCCAGCGGGGATAGGCAATGAGCAGTTCTTC.

V gene TRBV5-1 combines with J gene TRBJ2-3, with a possible D match to TRBD2 (6 bases). In germline, CDR1 is SGHRS, CDR2 YFSETQ. This CDR3 contains 14 residues. Trimming took 4 bases from V and 6 from J, leaving 15 bases between them. CDR3 protein: CASSLASGGDTQYF. In nucleotides, the CDR3 is TGCGCCAGCAGCCTCGCGAGTGGAGGGGATACGCAGTATTTT.

This clonotype was counted only a few times. The CDR3 coding sequence is TGTGCCGGCTCTCGGCGGGGTTCAGATACGCAGTATTTT. As protein: CAGSRRGSDTQYF. V gene TRBV2 combines with J gene TRBJ2-3, with D tentatively TRBD2 (6 bases). The CDR3 is 13 residues long. Germline CDR1 reads SNHLY; CDR2 reads FYNNEI. V lost 11 bases to trimming and J lost 4 bases, with 16 bases between them.

This clonotype was detected ten times or more. V gene TRBV5-5 combines with J gene TRBJ2-7, with 8 bases matching TRBD1. With V trimmed by 0 bases and J by 1 base, 3 bases remained unmatched. CDR3 length: 15 residues. Germline assignment: CDR1 SGHKS and CDR2 YYEKEE (reference sequence). The DNA of the CDR3 is TGTGCCAGCAGCTTGGGACAGGGGATTTCCTACGAGCAGTACTTC. Translating it yields CASSLGQGISYEQYF.

This clonotype showed up just a few times. This chain connects TRBV6-5 to TRBJ1-1, with 9 bases lining up with TRBD1. The CDR3 is made up of 16 amino acids. In germline, CDR1 is MNHEY, CDR2 SVGAGI. The J segment lost 2 bases and the V segment lost 6 bases, leaving 10 bases of the junction unmatched. Here the CDR3 DNA reads TGTGCCAGCAGACGGACAGGGGTGGGACTTAACACTGAAGCTTTCTTT. Protein sequence: CASRRTGVGLNTEAFF.

This chain connects TRBV27 to TRBJ2-1, with 15 nucleotides matching TRBD2. The germline CDR1 and CDR2 sequences are MNHEY and SMNVEV (reference sequence). J gave up 15 bases and V 6 bases, and 15 bases lay outside the gene matches. This CDR3 has 16 amino acids. The CDR3 DNA is TGTGCCAGCAGCTCCGGACTAGCGGGGGGGGCGGTCGTCACGTTCTTC. It yields the protein CASSSGLAGGAVVTFF.

The rearrangement uses TRBV12-3 or TRBV12-4 and TRBJ2-5; TRBD2 matches at 9 bases. The CDR3 totals 16 residues. V lost 6 bases, J lost 5 bases, and 13 bases stayed unmatched. The DNA for the CDR3 is TGTGCCAGCAGCCCCCTGGAGCGGGGGGTGGGGGAGACCCAGTACTTC. This encodes CASSPLERGVGETQYF.